This T cell receptor beta chain was identified in a study of blood T cell repertoires in COVID-19. In the study overall: Italy, Spain and the United States were the sources of the convalescent and acute COVID-19 samples. Sources were T cells, B-cell-depleted T cells, or PBMCs; the material itself was cDNA or gDNA.

Original methodology: Reference gene primer amplification gave nucleated cell count estimates. The protocol was immunoSEQ multiplex PCR, while the TCRdb copy is restricted to in-frame clones and leaves out a portion. V, J and clone size are those of that table, while D and trimming were read from the DNA. The sample consists of 200,000 to 250,000 clones, 84% of them appearing once. Germline-derived CDR1 and CDR2 are SGHRS and YFSETQ. The CDR3 is 14 residues long. Trimming removed 4 bases from V and 6 bases from J; junction bases left unmatched: 7. Sequenced sample: peripheral blood. The sequence came from a middle-aged woman who had recovered from COVID-19. This chain connects TRBV5-1 to TRBJ1-5, with 7 bases identical to TRBD1. The CDR3 here is CASSPDRVGQPQHF. The DNA for the CDR3 is TGCGCCAGCAGCCCTGACAGGGTCGGTCAGCCCCAGCATTTT.